A selection of T cell receptor beta chains follows, all from one sample in a study of quantifying T cell responses using KT2 cells. TCRdb called the UMI-ligation and nested PCR reads again in MiXCR, with one record for every CDR3 protein. The data hold tens of thousands of distinct CDR3 sequences, with around 10% observed a single time. The specimen was PBMCs spiked with cells of the T cell clone KT2. These receptors were collected from a human donor. Each CDR3 is given with its conserved first and last residue. D genes are given only for firm matches. Size tells how often a clone was seen (once, few, many) or the class of an expanded clone, and some rows leave it out.

>TRBV6-6|few|TRBD1|TRBJ1-1
TGTGCCAGCAGCTTGGACAGGACGAACACTGAAGCTTTCTTT
CASSLDRTNTEAFF
>TRBV11-2|NA|NA|TRBJ1-6
TGTGCCAGCAGCTCGGCGGGGCAGACAAAAAATTCACCCCTCCACTTT
CASSSAGQTKNSPLHF
>TRBV6-4|many|NA|TRBJ2-2
TGTGCCAGCGGTCGTGGGCTCGCGGGCTCGAACACCGGGGAGCTGTTTTTT
CASGRGLAGSNTGELFF
>TRBV11-2|few|TRBD1|TRBJ1-4
TGTGCCAGCAGCCCCGGAGACAGGGGTGCTAATGAAAAACTGTTTTTT
CASSPGDRGANEKLFF
>TRBV6-4|many|NA|TRBJ1-1
TGTGCCAGCAGTGCCTCGGAAGGGGGGAACACTGAAGCTTTCTTT
CASSASEGGNTEAFF
>TRBV20-1|NA|TRBD1|TRBJ2-3
TGCAGTGCTGCCGGGACAGGAACACACACAGATACGCAGTATTTT
CSAAGTGTHTDTQYF
>TRBV5-1|few|TRBD2|TRBJ2-1
TGCGCCAGCAGCACCTCTAGCGGGGGGGCCGGTTATGAGCAGTTCTTC
CASSTSSGGAGYEQFF
>TRBV4-3|NA|NA|TRBJ2-5
TGCACCAGCAGCCAAGAGAGCGGACAAGAGACCCAGTACTTC
CTSSQESGQETQYF
>TRBV7-8|few|TRBD1|TRBJ1-2
TGTGCCAGCAGCCCATCCTTGACAGGGGACTACACCTTC
CASSPSLTGDYTF
>TRBV18|few|NA|TRBJ1-3
TGTGCCAGCTCACCCTACGGAAGGAACCAAGTTGGAAACACCATATATTTT
CASSPYGRNQVGNTIYF
>TRBV5-1|NA|TRBD2|TRBJ2-7
TGCGCCAGCAGGAATTCCGGGACTAGCGGCGATGAGCAGTACTTC
CASRNSGTSGDEQYF
>TRBV12-3/TRBV12-4|many|NA|TRBJ2-7
TGTGCCAGCAGTTTAGCCCCCGGCTACGAGCAGTACTTC
CASSLAPGYEQYF
>TRBV20-1|NA|TRBD1|TRBJ2-7
TGCAGTGCGTCCCCCTTCCGGGACAGTCGTTCCATCGAGCAGTACTTC
CSASPFRDSRSIEQYF
>TRBV7-2|NA|NA|TRBJ2-3
TGTGCCAGCAGCCAAGCAGGAGTAGATACGCAGTATTTT
CASSQAGVDTQYF
>TRBV7-8|NA|NA|TRBJ2-5
TGTGCCAGCAGCGAAGGGGTCGTGTGGGAGACCCAGTACTTC
CASSEGVVWETQYF
>TRBV12-3/TRBV12-4|NA|NA|TRBJ2-1
TGTGCCAGCAGTAGGGGGACGCCAAGCTCCTACAATGAGCAGTTCTTC
CASSRGTPSSYNEQFF
>TRBV12-5|NA|TRBD1|TRBJ1-2
TGTGCTAGTGGGTTACCGCGGGGACAGGGCCTTGAGGACTATGGCTACACCTTC
CASGLPRGQGLEDYGYTF
>TRBV10-3|many|NA|TRBJ2-7
TGTGCCATCAGTGAGGGGACCGGTGTGTGGGAGCAGTACTTC
CAISEGTGVWEQYF
>TRBV7-2|many|NA|TRBJ1-4
TGTGCCAGCAGCCCAGGAGCGGGGTATAATGAAAAACTGTTTTTT
CASSPGAGYNEKLFF
>TRBV6-5|few|NA|TRBJ2-7
TGTGCCAGCAGTTACTCGCGGGGTGGATCCTACGAGCAGTACTTC
CASSYSRGGSYEQYF
>TRBV12-3/TRBV12-4|NA|NA|TRBJ1-2
TGTGCCAGCAGCCCGGGAGAAGGGTATTATAGCTATGGCTACACCTTC
CASSPGEGYYSYGYTF
>TRBV12-3/TRBV12-4|NA|NA|TRBJ2-2
TGTGCCAGCAGTACCTCCGGGACACTCGGGGAGCTGTTTTTT
CASSTSGTLGELFF
>TRBV6-6|NA|NA|TRBJ1-2
TGTGCTCCAGAGTTGCCCCTACAGGGTAGGACCTATGGCTACACCTTC
CAPELPLQGRTYGYTF
>TRBV6-6|NA|NA|TRBJ1-2
TGTGCCAGCAGCCCTGACAGTGACTATGGCTACACCTTC
CASSPDSDYGYTF
>TRBV6-5|NA|TRBD1|TRBJ1-5
TGTGCCAGCAGGGCAAGACAGGGAAGAGGCAATCAGCCCCAGCATTTT
CASRARQGRGNQPQHF
>TRBV20-1|many|NA|TRBJ1-1
TGCAGTGCTAGTATAACGACAGGAAACACTGAAGCTTTCTTT
CSASITTGNTEAFF
>TRBV18|few|NA|TRBJ2-7
TGTGCCAGCTCACCAATCGGGAAGTACGAGCAGTACTTC
CASSPIGKYEQYF
>TRBV12-3/TRBV12-4|few|TRBD1|TRBJ2-4
TGTGCCAGCAGTTTACTGACAGGGATAAACATTCAGTACTTC
CASSLLTGINIQYF
>TRBV6-5|few|TRBD1|TRBJ2-7
TGTGCCAGCAGTTACGGACAGGGGAGCTCCTACGAGCAGTACTTC
CASSYGQGSSYEQYF
>TRBV6-6|NA|TRBD2|TRBJ2-3
TGTGCCAGCAGTGCCCCCGGGACTAGCGGCCGATCGGGGCAGTATTTT
CASSAPGTSGRSGQYF
>TRBV11-2|NA|TRBD2|TRBJ2-1
TGTGCCAGCAGCTTACGGCGGGAGAACAATGAGCAGTTCTTC
CASSLRRENNEQFF
>TRBV3-1|once|NA|TRBJ2-1
TGTGCCAGCAGCCCGACAAGCACCAATGAGCAGTTCTTC
CASSPTSTNEQFF
>TRBV29-1|NA|NA|TRBJ2-1
TGCAGCGTTGAGGTTAAAAATGAGCAGTTCTTC
CSVEVKNEQFF
>TRBV9|few|NA|TRBJ2-5
TGTGCCAGCAGCGCCCCTCGGGAGACCCAGTACTTC
CASSAPRETQYF
>TRBV29-1|NA|NA|TRBJ1-3
TGCAGCGTTGTCAAGGGGTCTGGAAACACCATATATTTT
CSVVKGSGNTIYF
>TRBV4-2|NA|TRBD2|TRBJ2-5
TGTGCCAGCAGCCAAGATCCCGGGACTAGCGGCGAGACCCAGTACTTC
CASSQDPGTSGETQYF
>TRBV18|many|NA|TRBJ1-5
TGTGCCAGCTCACCAGAACAGGGCGCTCAGCCCCAGCATTTT
CASSPEQGAQPQHF
>TRBV29-1|many|NA|TRBJ2-7
TGCAGCGTTGAAGTTCAAGGTGCCTACGAGCAGTACTTC
CSVEVQGAYEQYF
>TRBV4-3|NA|TRBD2|TRBJ2-7
TGCGCCAGCAGCCAAGGTCCGGGACTAGCGTCTTACGAGCAGTACTTC
CASSQGPGLASYEQYF
>TRBV10-3|NA|NA|TRBJ2-5
TGTGCCATCAGTGAGCGGGTATTTAAGGCCCAGTACTTC
CAISERVFKAQYF
>TRBV20-1|many|NA|TRBJ2-7
TGCAGTGCTAGAGGGTTCGGCGGTACCTACGAGCAGTACTTC
CSARGFGGTYEQYF
>TRBV18|few|NA|TRBJ2-4
TGTGCCAGCCACGCGGGCCTTACCAAAAACATTCAGTACTTC
CASHAGLTKNIQYF
>TRBV21-1|NA|NA|TRBJ2-4
TGTGCCAGCCCGAGGACACCCAGACGGAACATTCAGTACTTC
CASPRTPRRNIQYF
>TRBV6-2/TRBV6-3|many|NA|TRBJ2-2
TGTGCCAGCAGTTCTGCCGGGACCGGGGACGGGGAGCTGTTTTTT
CASSSAGTGDGELFF
>TRBV6-2/TRBV6-3|once|TRBD1|TRBJ1-5
TGTGCCAGCAGTTACTTGCAGGGGGCAAATCAGCCCCAGCATTTT
CASSYLQGANQPQHF
>TRBV11-2|few|NA|TRBJ2-1
TGTGCCAGCAGCTTGGACGGGGGCCCCTACAATGAGCAGTTCTTC
CASSLDGGPYNEQFF
>TRBV6-5|NA|NA|TRBJ1-2
TGTGCCAGCAGACAGTCTTCTCAGAGCTATGGCTACACCTTC
CASRQSSQSYGYTF
>TRBV11-1|NA|TRBD2|TRBJ2-7
TGTGCCAGCAGCCACGGCGGGAGAGGGTCCTACGAGCAGTACTTC
CASSHGGRGSYEQYF
>TRBV19|NA|NA|TRBJ1-1
TGTGCCAGTAGTGCGCAGATGAACACTGAAGCTTTCTTT
CASSAQMNTEAFF
>TRBV27|many|NA|TRBJ1-4
TGTGCCAGCAGTTTACGAGCAGGGTATGAAAAACTGTTTTTT
CASSLRAGYEKLFF
>TRBV5-1|NA|TRBD1|TRBJ2-7
TGCGCCAGCAGCTTGGTGGGACAGACCTACGAGCAGTACTTC
CASSLVGQTYEQYF
>TRBV5-1|NA|NA|TRBJ1-5
TGCGCCAGCAGCAAGGACACCCTCCTCTCGCATTTT
CASSKDTLLSHF
>TRBV5-1|NA|NA|TRBJ1-1
TGCGCCAGCAGACAACAAAGCTCAAACACTGAAGCTTTCTTT
CASRQQSSNTEAFF
>TRBV4-1|NA|NA|TRBJ1-2
TGCGCCAGCAGCCAAGATTGGAGGGATGACGAGAGCGATTATGGCTACACCTTC
CASSQDWRDDESDYGYTF
>TRBV20-1|many|NA|TRBJ1-5
TGCAGTGCTAGAGTAGGGAGGGACCAGCCCCAGCATTTT
CSARVGRDQPQHF
>TRBV12-3/TRBV12-4|few|TRBD2|TRBJ2-2
TGTGCCAGCACCCTTTATTCCCGACTAGCGGGGCTCCGTCTTGTGAACACCGGGGAGCTGTTTTTT
CASTLYSRLAGLRLVNTGELFF
>TRBV5-1|few|NA|TRBJ2-3
TGCGCCAGCAGCTCTGGGGGACAAGTAACAGATACGCAGTATTTT
CASSSGGQVTDTQYF
>TRBV13|many|TRBD1|TRBJ2-7
TGTGCCAGCAGCTTAGGGGGCAGGGGGACGCCGGGGAAGCAGTACTTC
CASSLGGRGTPGKQYF